These 7 T cell receptor beta chains were sequenced from one sample in a study of blood T cell repertoires in COVID-19. Here immunoSEQ multiplex PCR was the method, and the copy in TCRdb shows in-frame clones only, minus some. Found here are about 120,000 clones, just over 90% of them singletons; the top ten hold less than 2%. Sequenced sample: peripheral blood. The receptors here all came from a human donor with active COVID-19. The donor label of this sample is uncertain.

This chain links TRBV19 with TRBJ2-2, with D tentatively TRBD2 (6 bases). CDR3 size: 15 residues. V was trimmed by 6 bases and J by 7 bases, leaving 18 bases between them. In germline, CDR1 is LNHDA, CDR2 SQIVND (reference sequence). CDR3 loop: CASSNYIAGSGELFF. In DNA form, the CDR3 reads TGTGCCAGTAGCAATTATATTGCGGGGAGCGGGGAGCTGTTTTTT.

The V and J genes are TRBV6-5 and TRBJ2-7; possibly TRBD2 for D (5 bases). The CDR3 loop spans 12 amino acids. V lost 6 bases and J lost 3, with 9 bases in between. Germline V gene lookup returns CDR1 MNHEY and CDR2 SVGAGI. This CDR3 is CASSLTSYEQYF. Here the CDR3 DNA reads TGTGCCAGCAGCCTAACTAGCTACGAGCAGTACTTC.

The V gene is TRBV9, the J gene TRBJ2-5; 8 bases line up with TRBD1. V shed 4 bases, J shed 4 bases, and the junction held 6 bases outside the gene matches. The CDR3 has 14 amino acids. In germline, CDR1 is SGDLS, CDR2 YYNGEE. CDR3 region: CASSPQDRVETQYF. The CDR3 DNA sequence: TGTGCCAGCAGCCCTCAGGACAGGGTAGAGACCCAGTACTTC.

The chain recombines TRBV5-6 with TRBJ2-1; TRBD2 agrees at 8 bases. The J segment lost 4 bases and the V segment lost 2 bases, leaving 5 bases of the junction unmatched. From germline, CDR1 is SGHDT and CDR2 YYEEEE. The CDR3 consists of 15 residues. CDR3 amino acids: CASSFLTGGYNEQFF. CDR3 DNA: TGTGCCAGCAGCTTTCTAACGGGGGGGTACAATGAGCAGTTCTTC.

V and J are TRBV4-2 and TRBJ2-3; 10 bases are shared with TRBD2. Germline-derived CDR1 and CDR2 are LGHNA and YNFKEQ. V was pared by 0 bases and J by 4 bases, with 13 bases of the junction left unmatched. The CDR3 extends over 19 amino acids. Written as DNA, the CDR3 is TGTGCCAGCAGCCAAGAAGCGGTTAGGGCTAGCGGGGGTTCAGATACGCAGTATTTT. Protein: CASSQEAVRASGGSDTQYF.

This rearrangement joins TRBV3-1 (or the pseudogene TRBV3-2) to TRBJ1-6; the D is unclear. CDR1 LGHDT and CDR2 YNNKEL come from the germline V gene (reference sequence). With 0 bases removed from V and 7 bases from J, the gap between germline ends came to 4 bases. This CDR3 has 13 residues. For the CDR3, the DNA is TGTGCCAGCAGCCAAGACAGAAATTCACCCCTCCACTTT. Protein: CASSQDRNSPLHF.

The chain uses TRBV28 and TRBJ2-3, with 8 nucleotides matching TRBD1. V dropped 3 bases and J dropped 4; count of bases not matched to a gene: 6. The CDR3 consists of 15 residues. Germline V lookup: CDR1 MDHEN, CDR2 SYDVKM. This CDR3 is CASSLHTGGADTQYF. For the CDR3, the DNA is TGTGCCAGCAGTTTGCATACAGGGGGTGCAGATACGCAGTATTTT.